These T cell receptor beta chains were read from a single sample in a study of shared clonotypes between healthy human individuals. Clones were sequenced by immunoSEQ multiplex PCR, and TCRdb holds only the in-frame ones, with some missing. Among about 750,000 clones listed, around 92% were seen once. The specimen was naive CD8+ T cells sorted from blood. These receptors were obtained from a man in his thirties or forties in good health. CDR3s include the opening cysteine and the closing phenylalanine or tryptophan.

CDR3aa: CASSLSRGGEQYF; v_gene: TRBV27; j_gene: TRBJ2-7
CDR3aa: CASSFGGLGGSYTEAFF; v_gene: TRBV28; j_gene: TRBJ1-1
CDR3aa: CASSLSDTQYF; v_gene: TRBV5-6; j_gene: TRBJ2-3
CDR3aa: CASSQDRQSKEVTQYF; v_gene: TRBV4-3; j_gene: TRBJ2-5
CDR3aa: CASSDRQAPDTQYF; v_gene: TRBV6-4; j_gene: TRBJ2-3
CDR3aa: CASSQVWEPSANVLTF; v_gene: TRBV4-3; j_gene: TRBJ2-6
CDR3aa: CSVDGRGVNTEAFF; v_gene: TRBV29-1; j_gene: TRBJ1-1
CDR3aa: CASSIGGQGYEQYF; v_gene: TRBV19; j_gene: TRBJ2-7
CDR3aa: CASSESSEQYF; v_gene: TRBV10-2; j_gene: TRBJ2-7
CDR3aa: CASSFEGGGYNEQFF; v_gene: TRBV7-9; j_gene: TRBJ2-1
CDR3aa: CASRGGGTSTDTQYF; v_gene: TRBV7-9; j_gene: TRBJ2-3
CDR3aa: CASSPSGSSYNEQFF; v_gene: TRBV6-5; j_gene: TRBJ2-1
CDR3aa: CASSPPGLAGSNEQFF; v_gene: TRBV11-3; j_gene: TRBJ2-1
CDR3aa: CASSLPGPRGNEQFF; v_gene: TRBV19; j_gene: TRBJ2-1
CDR3aa: CASSAYSTDTQYF; v_gene: TRBV11-2; j_gene: TRBJ2-3
CDR3aa: CASKAQGPNQPQHF; v_gene: TRBV19; j_gene: TRBJ1-5
CDR3aa: CASSDPGTGVTDTQYF; v_gene: TRBV10-1; j_gene: TRBJ2-3
CDR3aa: CASSGTVETQYF; v_gene: TRBV19; j_gene: TRBJ2-5
CDR3aa: CASSYESGSGNTIYF; v_gene: TRBV6-6; j_gene: TRBJ1-3
CDR3aa: CATLGGDGINTIYF; v_gene: TRBV19; j_gene: TRBJ1-3
CDR3aa: CASSQGGDEQYF; v_gene: TRBV7-9; j_gene: TRBJ2-7
CDR3aa: CASSQELAGGSDTQYF; v_gene: TRBV4-1; j_gene: TRBJ2-3
CDR3aa: CASSTPQGDTYEQYF; v_gene: TRBV6-6; j_gene: TRBJ2-7
CDR3aa: CASSQGPLSGGDSGANVLTF; v_gene: TRBV14; j_gene: TRBJ2-6
CDR3aa: CATSTIRHRDRGLNGELFF; v_gene: TRBV15; j_gene: TRBJ2-2
CDR3aa: CASREGTGGAYTQYF; v_gene: TRBV5-1; j_gene: TRBJ2-3
CDR3aa: CASSLGLAGGRTGELFF; v_gene: TRBV27; j_gene: TRBJ2-2
CDR3aa: CASSLSGWRRQTF; v_gene: TRBV27; j_gene: TRBJ2-4
CDR3aa: CASSYSSDIQETQYF; v_gene: TRBV6-5; j_gene: TRBJ2-5
CDR3aa: CASSQVGSGTTGDTQYF; v_gene: TRBV14; j_gene: TRBJ2-3
CDR3aa: CASSWDGDYNEQFF; v_gene: TRBV7-3; j_gene: TRBJ2-1
CDR3aa: CASSFLAGEETQYF; v_gene: TRBV2; j_gene: TRBJ2-5
CDR3aa: CASNLAGGAYEQYF; v_gene: TRBV6-1; j_gene: TRBJ2-7
CDR3aa: CSVVPQAGGGYEQYF; v_gene: TRBV29-1; j_gene: TRBJ2-7
CDR3aa: CASSAPGRVYNEQFF; v_gene: TRBV25-1; j_gene: TRBJ2-1
CDR3aa: CASSQDGGPYEQYF; v_gene: TRBV4-3; j_gene: TRBJ2-7
CDR3aa: CASSPATSGTYNEQFF; v_gene: TRBV2; j_gene: TRBJ2-1
CDR3aa: CASSGGTSGRMSSYEQYF; v_gene: TRBV5-4; j_gene: TRBJ2-7
CDR3aa: CASSWTGTYNEQFF; v_gene: TRBV5-1; j_gene: TRBJ2-1
CDR3aa: CASSAYQDRDSEKLFF; v_gene: TRBV27; j_gene: TRBJ1-4
CDR3aa: CASSQASGAGEQFF; v_gene: TRBV4-2; j_gene: TRBJ2-1
CDR3aa: CASRPLVRRQGSSTDTQYF; v_gene: TRBV27; j_gene: TRBJ2-3
CDR3aa: CASSFGQLQETQYF; v_gene: TRBV9; j_gene: TRBJ2-5
CDR3aa: CASSLPGRGQPKFF; v_gene: TRBV27; j_gene: TRBJ2-1
CDR3aa: CASSYYDRVQTQYF; v_gene: TRBV6-5; j_gene: TRBJ2-5
CDR3aa: CASSLAEISYNEQFF; v_gene: TRBV5-6; j_gene: TRBJ2-1
CDR3aa: CASSQDESGTGGIDEQFF; v_gene: TRBV4-1; j_gene: TRBJ2-1
CDR3aa: CASSSTSGSNNEQFF; v_gene: TRBV27; j_gene: TRBJ2-1
CDR3aa: CASSDTGTGVNTGELFF; v_gene: TRBV7-9; j_gene: TRBJ2-2